Listed below are T cell receptor beta chains from one sample, sequenced in a study of vaccination and CD4 T cells after COVID-19. From the PCR reads, TCRdb called clonotypes with MiXCR, one entry per CDR3 protein. This repertoire shows under 20,000 distinct CDR3 sequences, less than 60% found once; its top ten account for less than 20%. These TCRs are of unknown antigen specificity. Source: CD4+ T cells from blood, cultured in vitro, taken about 7 months after SARS-CoV-2 vaccination. Receptor source: a human donor who had recovered from COVID-19. Each CDR3 is given with its conserved first and last residue. D genes are given only for firm matches. Not every row has a clone size; where given, it reads once, few, many or a size class.

clone size | J gene | V gene | D gene | CDR3 DNA | CDR3 protein
NA | TRBJ2-3 | TRBV7-8 | TRBD2 | TGTGCCAGCAGCTTAGACACGCAACTAGCGGGAGAACCAGATACGCAGTATTTT | CASSLDTQLAGEPDTQYF
once | TRBJ2-3 | TRBV7-9 | NA | TGTGCCAGCACCCAGGGGTCGGGGTTGGGAGATACGCAGTATTTT | CASTQGSGLGDTQYF
NA | TRBJ2-1 | TRBV5-4 | TRBD1 | TGTGCCAGCAGCGACAACAGGGGCTTGGAGCAGTTCTTC | CASSDNRGLEQFF
large | TRBJ1-1 | TRBV20-1 | NA | TGCAGTGCTAGAGATCGAGTCGGACAAGTAGGTGAAGCTTTCTTT | CSARDRVGQVGEAFF
NA | TRBJ2-3 | TRBV2 | TRBD1 | TGTGCCAGCAGACCGGGACAGCTTACAGATACGCAGTATTTT | CASRPGQLTDTQYF
NA | TRBJ1-2 | TRBV10-3 | TRBD1 | TGTGCCATCAGTGGGGACAGGGCCCCTTCGGACTATGGCTACACCTTC | CAISGDRAPSDYGYTF
few | TRBJ2-3 | TRBV7-6 | TRBD2 | TGTGCCAGCAGCCCGGCCTATAGCGGGGGGACTAGCACAGATACGCAGTATTTT | CASSPAYSGGTSTDTQYF
NA | TRBJ1-1 | TRBV19 | TRBD1 | TGTGCCAGTACTATGGATGGGACAGTCGAAGCTTTCTTT | CASTMDGTVEAFF
NA | TRBJ2-1 | TRBV7-2 | NA | TGTGCCAGCAGCTTAAATGGAGCCTCCTACAATGAGCAGTTCTTC | CASSLNGASYNEQFF
few | TRBJ1-1 | TRBV7-2 | TRBD1 | TGTGCCAGCAGCGAATACAGGGGATACACTGAAGCTTTCTTT | CASSEYRGYTEAFF
NA | TRBJ2-7 | TRBV6-1 | NA | TGTGCCAGCAGTGTCCTAGCTCTATCCTACGAGCAGTACTTC | CASSVLALSYEQYF
NA | TRBJ1-1 | TRBV6-4 | TRBD1 | TGTGCCAGCAGTGACTTCCCCGGGACAGGGATCCTATTT | CASSDFPGTGILF
few | TRBJ2-7 | TRBV20-1 | NA | TGCAGTGCTAGAGATCCCGGGACATTAACCTACGAGCAGTACTTC | CSARDPGTLTYEQYF
NA | TRBJ2-1 | TRBV20-1 | NA | TGCAGTGCTAGGGGGGATCTGGGTCACGGCAATGAGCAGTTCTTC | CSARGDLGHGNEQFF
few | TRBJ2-7 | TRBV7-2 | NA | TGTGCCAGCAGCTTAAGGGTGGAATACGAGCAGTACTTC | CASSLRVEYEQYF
once | TRBJ2-6 | TRBV7-7 | NA | TGTGCTAGCAGCCCTGTTATTGGGGCCAACGTCCTGACTTTC | CASSPVIGANVLTF
NA | TRBJ2-7 | TRBV6-2/TRBV6-3 | NA | TGTGCCAGCAGAACCGGGACCTTCTACGAGCAGTACTTC | CASRTGTFYEQYF
medium-sized | TRBJ2-1 | TRBV6-1 | NA | TGTGCCAGCAGCAGGACTGATTACAATGAGCAGTTCTTC | CASSRTDYNEQFF
NA | TRBJ1-2 | TRBV20-1 | NA | TGCAGTGCTAGAGGGGGCAATACAGGGAGCTACACCTTC | CSARGGNTGSYTF
NA | TRBJ1-3 | TRBV20-1 | NA | TGCAGTGCTAGGCCCAGGGGAACTGGAAACACCATATATTTT | CSARPRGTGNTIYF
few | TRBJ2-5 | TRBV24-1 | TRBD1 | TGTGCCACCAGTGAGCAGACAGGGGGCCAAGAGACCCAGTACTTC | CATSEQTGGQETQYF
NA | TRBJ1-1 | TRBV11-2 | TRBD1 | TGTGCCAGCAGCTTTAGGGGGCGCGAAGCTTTCTTT | CASSFRGREAFF
few | TRBJ1-2 | TRBV7-9 | NA | TGTGCCAGCAGCTTAGAGCCCACCGGCAGTGGCTACACCTTC | CASSLEPTGSGYTF
NA | TRBJ2-7 | TRBV19 | TRBD2 | TGTGCCAGTAGTATAGCGAGAGCGGGGGGGCCCGAGCAGTACTTC | CASSIARAGGPEQYF
NA | TRBJ2-1 | TRBV7-6 | NA | TGTGCCAGCAGCTCCCTGGGAGGTGGGGCGAATGAGCAGTTCTTC | CASSSLGGGANEQFF
NA | TRBJ2-5 | TRBV27 | TRBD2 | TGTGCCAGCAGTCTTGGGACTAGCGGGAGGGGGGGCGGGGGGGAGACCCAGTACTTC | CASSLGTSGRGGGGETQYF
NA | TRBJ2-3 | TRBV20-1 | NA | TGCAGTGCCACCCGTCCGGGGGGCACAGATACGCAGTATTTT | CSATRPGGTDTQYF
NA | TRBJ2-7 | TRBV4-2 | NA | TGTGCCAGCAGCCAACTGACCGCGACATCCATCCCCTACGAGCAGTACTTC | CASSQLTATSIPYEQYF
NA | TRBJ2-3 | TRBV19 | TRBD1 | TGTGCCAGTAGTATAGACTCAGGGGGTACGCAGTATTTT | CASSIDSGGTQYF
NA | TRBJ2-7 | TRBV20-1 | NA | TGCAGTGCTAGACTAGGGTCCTACGAGCAGTACTTC | CSARLGSYEQYF
NA | TRBJ2-2 | TRBV20-1 | TRBD2 | TGCAGTGCTAGGTCTCTAGCGGGTACCGGGGAGCTGTTTTTT | CSARSLAGTGELFF
few | TRBJ2-5 | TRBV7-2 | NA | TGTGCCAGCAGCTTGCAGGCCATGGAGACCCAGTACTTC | CASSLQAMETQYF
NA | TRBJ2-1 | TRBV20-1 | NA | TGCAGTGCTAGCTCTAATGATGAACAGTTCTTC | CSASSNDEQFF
NA | TRBJ2-7 | TRBV28 | TRBD1 | TGTGCCAGCAGTTACGGTGGACAGGGGGCCCACGAGCAGTACTTC | CASSYGGQGAHEQYF
NA | TRBJ2-1 | TRBV4-1 | NA | TGCGCCAGCAGCCGAGGGGGGCGGGCGGGAGAAAATGAGCAGTTCTTC | CASSRGGRAGENEQFF